This entry features one T cell receptor beta chain sequence. Primers used in a second PCR of roughly 6 to 11 cycles were a sample-barcoded 5' primer and a J-beta primer mix. One entry per CDR3 protein results from TCRdb running MiXCR on the 5' RACE reads. The data show 760,000 or so distinct CDR3 sequences, with roughly 25% seen just once and 9.4% held by the top ten. The data were taken from a study of blood T cells in healthy people across ages. These data were also reused for a study on T cells of mothers and their children.

Source material: blood. The origin of this receptor is a boy aged 10-17 years in good health.

CDR3 in DNA: TGCAGTGCTAGAGGCAGGCTAGGTTATGAAAACATTCAGTACTTC. This translates into CSARGRLGYENIQYF. J is TRBJ2-4 and V is TRBV20-1; D gene unclear. Germline CDR1 DFQATT, CDR2 SNEGSKA (reference sequence). V was cut by 1 base and J by 5 bases, with 15 bases left in between. The length of the CDR3 is 15 residues.